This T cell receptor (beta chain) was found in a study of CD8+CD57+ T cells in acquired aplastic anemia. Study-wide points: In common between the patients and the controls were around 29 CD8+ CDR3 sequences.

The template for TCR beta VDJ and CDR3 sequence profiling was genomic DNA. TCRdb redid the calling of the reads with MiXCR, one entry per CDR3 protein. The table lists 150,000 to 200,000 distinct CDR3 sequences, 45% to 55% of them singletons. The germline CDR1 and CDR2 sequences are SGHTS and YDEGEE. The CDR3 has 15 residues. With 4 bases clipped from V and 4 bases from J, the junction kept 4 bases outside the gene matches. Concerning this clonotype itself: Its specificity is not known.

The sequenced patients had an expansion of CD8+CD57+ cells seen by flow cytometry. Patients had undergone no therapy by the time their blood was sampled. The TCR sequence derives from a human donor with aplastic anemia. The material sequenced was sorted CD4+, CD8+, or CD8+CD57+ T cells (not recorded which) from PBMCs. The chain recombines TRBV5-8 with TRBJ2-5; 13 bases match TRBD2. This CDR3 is CASSEGLAGIETQYF. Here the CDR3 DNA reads TGTGCCAGCAGCGAGGGACTAGCGGGGATAGAGACCCAGTACTTC.